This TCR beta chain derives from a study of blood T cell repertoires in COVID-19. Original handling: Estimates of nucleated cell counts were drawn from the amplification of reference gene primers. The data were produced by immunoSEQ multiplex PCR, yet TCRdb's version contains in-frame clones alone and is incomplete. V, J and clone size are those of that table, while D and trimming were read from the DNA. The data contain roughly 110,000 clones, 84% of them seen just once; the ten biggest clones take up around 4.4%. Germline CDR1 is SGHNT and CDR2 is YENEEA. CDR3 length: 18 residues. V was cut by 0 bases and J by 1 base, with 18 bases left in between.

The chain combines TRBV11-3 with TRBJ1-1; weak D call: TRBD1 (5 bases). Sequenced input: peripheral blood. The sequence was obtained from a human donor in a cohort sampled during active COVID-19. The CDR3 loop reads CASSLEEWQGPENTEAFF. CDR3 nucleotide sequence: TGTGCCAGCAGCTTAGAGGAGTGGCAGGGCCCCGAGAACACTGAAGCTTTCTTT.